The following is a T cell receptor (beta chain) sequence with its context. Its cognate antigen is unknown. This sample was taken from a study of T cell clones after liver transplantation. Study-level information: Third-party-reactive TCRbeta sequences from pre-transplant mixed lymphocyte reactions served as antigen-independent comparators. Apart from a few HCV-positive recipients, transplants were for non-autoimmune, non-viral reasons.

Clones were sequenced by immunoSEQ multiplex PCR, and TCRdb holds only the in-frame ones, with some missing. Of some 57,000 clones in the sample, 60% to 80% were seen once. The study's findings and limits: In 5 of 8 subjects, circulating graft-donor-reactive CD4 TCRbeta sequences fell significantly after transplant.

CDR3 size: 15 residues. In germline, CDR1 is SGHRS, CDR2 YFSETQ. Trimming stripped 7 bases from V and 0 bases from J, with 16 bases between. The material sequenced was CD4+ T cells from blood, taken at the 22-month timepoint. The rearrangement uses TRBV5-1 and TRBJ1-1; D gene unclear. The receptor was isolated from a human patient who received a liver transplant. The graft donor may account for some of the T cells. The DNA for the CDR3 is TGCGCCAGCTACCTCGACCCGACGGTGAACACTGAAGCTTTCTTT. This translates into CASYLDPTVNTEAFF.